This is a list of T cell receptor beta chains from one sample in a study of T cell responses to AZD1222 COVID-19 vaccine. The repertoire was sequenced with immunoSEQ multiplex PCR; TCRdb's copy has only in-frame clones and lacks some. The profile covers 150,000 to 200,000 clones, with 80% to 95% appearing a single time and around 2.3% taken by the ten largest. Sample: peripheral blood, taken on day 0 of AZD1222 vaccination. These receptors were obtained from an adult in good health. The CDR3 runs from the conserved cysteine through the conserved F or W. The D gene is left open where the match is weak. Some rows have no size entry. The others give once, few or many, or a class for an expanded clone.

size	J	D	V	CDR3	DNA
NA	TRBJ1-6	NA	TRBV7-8	CASSPERYSYNSPLHF	TGTGCCAGCAGCCCCGAGCGGTACTCCTATAATTCACCCCTCCACTTT
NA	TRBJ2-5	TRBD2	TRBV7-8	CASGTGTSGGRQETQYF	TGTGCCAGCGGGACCGGGACTAGCGGGGGCCGACAAGAGACCCAGTACTTC
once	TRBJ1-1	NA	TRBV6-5	CASSYRSPTSEAFF	TGTGCCAGCAGTTACAGGTCCCCCACTTCTGAAGCTTTCTTT
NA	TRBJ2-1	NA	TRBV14	CASSQVGGARNEQFF	TGTGCCAGCAGCCAAGTAGGGGGGGCGCGGAATGAGCAGTTCTTC
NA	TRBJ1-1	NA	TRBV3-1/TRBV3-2	CASSPTQGLNTEAFF	TGTGCCAGCAGCCCCACCCAGGGTCTGAACACTGAAGCTTTCTTT
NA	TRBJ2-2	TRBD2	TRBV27	CATLAGPNTGELFF	TGTGCCACCCTAGCGGGGCCTAACACCGGGGAGCTGTTTTTT
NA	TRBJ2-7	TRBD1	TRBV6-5	CASRGTGKGHEQYF	TGTGCCAGCAGAGGGACAGGGAAGGGACACGAGCAGTACTTC
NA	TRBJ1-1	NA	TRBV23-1	CASSQSMRVCSTEAFF	TGCGCCAGCAGTCAATCGATGCGGGTGTGTAGCACTGAAGCTTTCTTT
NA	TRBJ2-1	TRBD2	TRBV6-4	CASSSPDELAPNNEQFF	TGTGCCAGCAGTAGTCCTGATGAACTAGCGCCTAACAATGAGCAGTTCTTC
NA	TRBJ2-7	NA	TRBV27	CASSYRTDVGYEQYF	TGTGCCAGCAGTTATCGGACAGACGTAGGCTACGAGCAGTACTTC
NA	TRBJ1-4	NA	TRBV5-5	CASSLEGGHEKLFF	TGTGCCAGCAGCTTGGAAGGGGGTCATGAAAAACTGTTTTTT